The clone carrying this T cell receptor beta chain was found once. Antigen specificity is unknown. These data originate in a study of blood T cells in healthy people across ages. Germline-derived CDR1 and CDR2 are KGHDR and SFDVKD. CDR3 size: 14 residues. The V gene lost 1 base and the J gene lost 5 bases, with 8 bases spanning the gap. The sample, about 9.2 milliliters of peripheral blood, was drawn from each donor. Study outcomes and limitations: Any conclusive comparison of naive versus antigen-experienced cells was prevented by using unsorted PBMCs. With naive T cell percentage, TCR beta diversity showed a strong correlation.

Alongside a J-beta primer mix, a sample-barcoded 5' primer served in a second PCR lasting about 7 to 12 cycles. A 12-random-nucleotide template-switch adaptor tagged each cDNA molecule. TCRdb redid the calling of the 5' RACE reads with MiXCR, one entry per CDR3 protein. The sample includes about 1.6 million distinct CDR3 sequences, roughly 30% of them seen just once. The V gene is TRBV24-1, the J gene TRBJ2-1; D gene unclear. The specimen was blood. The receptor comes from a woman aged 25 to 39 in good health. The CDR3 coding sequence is TGTGCCACCAGTGATTTAACGGTGAACAATGAGCAGTTCTTC. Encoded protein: CATSDLTVNNEQFF.